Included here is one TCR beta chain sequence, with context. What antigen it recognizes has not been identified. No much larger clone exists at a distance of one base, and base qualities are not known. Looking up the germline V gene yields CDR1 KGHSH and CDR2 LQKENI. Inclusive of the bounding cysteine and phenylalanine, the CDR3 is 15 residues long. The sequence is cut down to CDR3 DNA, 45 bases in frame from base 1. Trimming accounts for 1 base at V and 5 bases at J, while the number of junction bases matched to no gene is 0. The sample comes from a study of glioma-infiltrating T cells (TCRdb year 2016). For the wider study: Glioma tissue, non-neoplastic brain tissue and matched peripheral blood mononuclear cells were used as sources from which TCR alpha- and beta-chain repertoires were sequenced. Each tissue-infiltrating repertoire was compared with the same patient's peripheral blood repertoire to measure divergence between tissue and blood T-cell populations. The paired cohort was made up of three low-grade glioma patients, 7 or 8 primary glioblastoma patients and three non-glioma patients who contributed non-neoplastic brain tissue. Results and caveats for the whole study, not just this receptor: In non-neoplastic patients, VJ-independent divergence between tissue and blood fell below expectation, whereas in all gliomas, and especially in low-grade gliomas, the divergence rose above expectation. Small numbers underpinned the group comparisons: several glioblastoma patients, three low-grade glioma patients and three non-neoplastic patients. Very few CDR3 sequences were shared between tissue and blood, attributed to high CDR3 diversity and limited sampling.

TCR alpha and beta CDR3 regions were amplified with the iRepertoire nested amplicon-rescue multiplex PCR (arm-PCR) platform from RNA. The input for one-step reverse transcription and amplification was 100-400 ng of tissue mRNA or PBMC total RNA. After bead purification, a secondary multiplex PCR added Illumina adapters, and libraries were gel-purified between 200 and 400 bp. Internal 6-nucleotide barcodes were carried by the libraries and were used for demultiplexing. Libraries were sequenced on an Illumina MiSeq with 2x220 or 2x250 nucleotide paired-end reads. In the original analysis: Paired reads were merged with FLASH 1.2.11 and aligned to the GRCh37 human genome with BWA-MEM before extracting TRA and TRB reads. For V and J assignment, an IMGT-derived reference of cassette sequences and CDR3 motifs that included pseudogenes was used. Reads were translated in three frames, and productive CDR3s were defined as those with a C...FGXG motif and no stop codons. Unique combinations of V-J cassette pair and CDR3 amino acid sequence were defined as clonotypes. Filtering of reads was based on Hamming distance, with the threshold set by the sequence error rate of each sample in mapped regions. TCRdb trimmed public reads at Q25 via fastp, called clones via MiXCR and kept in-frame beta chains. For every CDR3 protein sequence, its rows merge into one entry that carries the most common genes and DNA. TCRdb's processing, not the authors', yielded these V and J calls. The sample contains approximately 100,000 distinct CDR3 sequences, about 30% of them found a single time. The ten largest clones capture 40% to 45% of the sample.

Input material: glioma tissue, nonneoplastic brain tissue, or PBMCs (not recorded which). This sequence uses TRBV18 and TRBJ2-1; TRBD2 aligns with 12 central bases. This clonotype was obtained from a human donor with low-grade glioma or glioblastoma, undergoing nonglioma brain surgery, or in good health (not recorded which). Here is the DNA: TGTGCCAGCTCACCACGGACTAGCGGGAACAATGAGCAGTTCTTC. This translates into CASSPRTSGNNEQFF.